This TCR beta chain appears in the sequencing data of a study of lung T cells in sarcoidosis with Löfgren's syndrome. Findings and caveats of the study: The most expanded V genes in Löfgren's patients were reportedly TRAV12-1 and TRBV2.

Germline V gene sequence: CDR1 LNHDA, CDR2 SQIVND (reference sequence). Trimming took 3 bases from V and 5 from J, leaving 7 bases between them. The CDR3 sequence is 13 residues long. Of note for this clonotype: Its antigen is still unknown.

In TCRdb, the reads were re-called with MiXCR into one record per CDR3 protein. This table holds about 19,000 distinct CDR3 sequences, about 21% found once. The rearrangement links TRBV19 to TRBJ1-4, with unresolved D. The source material was CD4+ T cells from bronchoalveolar lavage. This TCR came from a human donor with sarcoidosis (Löfgren's syndrome or another form), or a control subject (not recorded which). CDR3 residues: CASSIGRNEKLFF. For the CDR3, the DNA is TGTGCCAGTAGTATCGGCAGAAATGAAAAACTGTTTTTT.